This T cell receptor beta chain originates from a study of tissue T cells after allogeneic stem cell transplantation. Study-wide points: Across patients, clones rarely overlapped, yet motif clusters were shared tissue-specifically.

CDR1 is SGHSA and CDR2 is FRNQAP in the germline V gene. Trimming stripped 3 bases from V and 0 bases from J, with 3 bases between. This CDR3 is 13 amino acids long. Worth noting for this clone: Its antigen is as yet unknown. Genes here carry mouse names. The CDR3 is cut off 1 residue early in the read; its end comes from the germline J gene.

TCRdb's table, derived via immunoSEQ multiplex PCR, lists solely in-frame clones and lacks some. Among roughly 50,000 clones listed, roughly four fifths were seen once. The source of this sequence is a pool of C57BL/6 mice in good health. The V and J genes are TRBV16 and TRBJ1-3; D remains ambiguous. Source material: sorted cells pooled from one or two spleens. The part of the CDR3 DNA that was read is TGTGCAAGCAGCTTCGATTCTGGAAATACGCTCTAT. This sequence encodes CASSFDSGNTLY. The whole CDR3 protein is CASSFDSGNTLYF.